This T cell receptor (beta chain) was obtained from a study of shared clonotypes between healthy human individuals. Overall study findings and caveats: The sole specimen, blood, was sampled, and tissue repertoires likely differ. It was expected that sequencing depth would affect clonotype sharing among donors.

This table comes from immunoSEQ multiplex PCR, and its TCRdb copy is limited to in-frame clones, with some not included. The repertoire holds about 490,000 clones, with 81% as singletons. Remarks on this clone: Its antigen is unidentified.

Trimming removed 6 bases from V and 4 bases from J; junction bases left unmatched: 21. Looked up from germline, CDR1 is MRHNA and CDR2 is SNTAGT. The CDR3 totals 19 residues. The V gene is TRBV6-4, the J gene TRBJ2-7, with 10 bases fitting TRBD2. The sequence was obtained from a woman aged 40 to 50 in good health. Some clones in this sample may be carry-over from other donors' samples. The material sequenced was PBMCs. The chain's CDR3 is CASRPSLYKREGLSYEQYF. Written as DNA, the CDR3 is TGTGCCAGCAGGCCGTCTCTTTACAAGCGGGAGGGCTTATCGTACGAGCAGTACTTC.